These 23 T cell receptor beta chains were all obtained from the same sample, sequenced in a study of blood T cell repertoires in COVID-19. Measured with immunoSEQ multiplex PCR; TCRdb has only the in-frame clones, and not every one. This sample has roughly 250,000 clones, with 88% found just once. The material sequenced was PBMCs or T cells enriched from blood (not recorded which). These receptor sequences come from a middle-aged woman with acute COVID-19.

The chain recombines TRBV5-4 with TRBJ1-2; 8 nucleotides align to TRBD1. The CDR3 is made up of 15 amino acids. Germline trimming cut 3 bases from V and 2 bases from J; bases unmatched to any gene: 6. Germline values: CDR1 SGHNT, CDR2 YYREEE (reference sequence). The CDR3 DNA reads as TGTGCCAGCAGCTCATCCAGGGGGCAGAACTATGGCTACACCTTC. Translated: CASSSSRGQNYGYTF.

This chain uses TRBV10-1 with TRBJ2-7; 9 positions match TRBD2. Germline lookup yields CDR1 WNHNN and CDR2 SYGVQD (reference sequence). The CDR3 has 16 residues. V lost 0 bases and J lost 2; bases outside the gene matches: 5. CDR3 DNA sequence: TGCGCCAGCAGTGAGTCGAGGGCTAGCGGGACCTACGAGCAGTACTTC. Protein: CASSESRASGTYEQYF.

This clone was seen a few times. The DNA for the CDR3 is TGTGCCAGCTCACCCTCGGGATTTAACACTGAAGCTTTCTTT. Translation: CASSPSGFNTEAFF. The rearrangement joins TRBV18 to TRBJ1-1; D is ambiguous. This CDR3 contains 14 residues. Germline values: CDR1 KGHSH, CDR2 LQKENI. With 3 bases removed from V and 2 bases from J, the gap between germline ends came to 10 bases. Based on the CDR3 plus reference TRBV18 and TRBJ1-1, the full variable domain is NAGVMQNPRHLVRRRGQEARLRCSPMKGHSHVYWYRQLPEEGLKFMVYLQKENIIDESGMPKERFSAEFPKEGPSILRIQQVVRGDSAAYFCASSPSGFNTEAFFGQGTRLTVV.

This chain joins TRBV7-9 and TRBJ1-2; D possibly corresponds to TRBD1 (5 bases). Germline values: CDR1 SEHNR, CDR2 FQNEAQ (reference sequence). The V end lost 0 bases, the J end lost 4 bases, and 15 bases lay between the germline ends. This CDR3 has 16 residues. Written as DNA, the CDR3 is TGTGCCAGCAGCTTAGCTACACCCGGGACTGGCTATGGCTACACCTTC. Translation gives CASSLATPGTGYGYTF.

In its sample, this clone was seen once. The chain joins TRBV7-9 to TRBJ2-2; unclear D gene. The CDR3 has 14 amino acids. Between the trimmed V and J ends, which lost 4 bases and 3 bases, there was a span of 9 bases. The germline CDR1 and CDR2 sequences are SEHNR and FQNEAQ (reference sequence). This chain's CDR3 is CASSSTGDTGELFF. The CDR3 nucleotides read TGTGCCAGCAGCTCTACGGGTGACACCGGGGAGCTGTTTTTT.

In its sample, this clone was seen once. The V call is TRBV19, the J call TRBJ2-3; tentatively, D is TRBD2 (5 bases). The ends were cut back, 0 bases at V and 0 bases at J, with 13 bases in the middle. Germline CDR1 LNHDA, CDR2 SQIVND (reference sequence). The CDR3 is 17 residues long. CDR3 sequence: CASSIEGKRRSTDTQYF. Written as DNA, the CDR3 is TGTGCCAGTAGTATAGAGGGGAAGCGGAGGAGCACAGATACGCAGTATTTT.

V and J are TRBV7-8 and TRBJ1-5, with D possibly matching TRBD1 (6 bases). V lost 0 bases and J 5 bases, leaving 20 bases between the germline ends. The CDR3 extends over 18 amino acids. Germline V gives CDR1 SGHVS, CDR2 FQNEAQ. The DNA of the CDR3 is TGTGCCAGCAGCTTAGCGACCGCATCCGGGACATATGATCAGCCCCAGCATTTT. Its translation is CASSLATASGTYDQPQHF.

The sample holds one count of this clone. This chain uses TRBV28 with TRBJ1-4; 7 bases map to TRBD1. CDR1 is MDHEN, CDR2 SYDVKM, per germline. J gave up 0 bases and V 5 bases, and 15 bases lay outside the gene matches. The CDR3 extends over 19 amino acids. The CDR3 protein is CASSPPTGRFFATNEKLFF. The CDR3 region has the DNA TGTGCCAGCAGTCCCCCGACAGGGAGGTTCTTCGCAACTAATGAAAAACTGTTTTTT.

The chain joins TRBV18 to TRBJ1-1, with 9 bases lining up with TRBD1. Germline CDR1 KGHSH, CDR2 LQKENI. CDR3 size: 15 residues. With 4 bases clipped from V and 3 bases from J, the junction kept 6 bases outside the gene matches. The CDR3 DNA follows: TGTGCCAGCTCACGACAGGGGGGGGATCACACTGAAGCTTTCTTT. The encoded protein is CASSRQGGDHTEAFF.

The chain links TRBV5-8 to TRBJ2-5; perhaps TRBD1 as D (6 bases). The CDR3 covers 16 residues. The ends were cut back, 4 bases at V and 0 bases at J, with 16 bases in the middle. In germline, CDR1 is SGHTS, CDR2 YDEGEE. This chain's CDR3 is CASSGRTVGYQETQYF. For the CDR3, the DNA is TGTGCCAGCAGCGGAAGGACAGTGGGGTACCAAGAGACCCAGTACTTC.

CDR3: CASSMSQAPAYEQYF. Written as DNA, the CDR3 is TGTGCCAGTAGTATGTCTCAGGCGCCCGCCTACGAGCAGTACTTC. The gene calls are TRBV19 and TRBJ2-7, with unresolved D. Germline V gene lookup returns CDR1 LNHDA and CDR2 SQIVND (reference sequence). V was trimmed by 3 bases and J by 2 bases, leaving 14 bases between them. CDR3 length: 15 amino acids.

The chain uses TRBV27 and TRBJ2-2; tentative D call: TRBD2 (7 bases). The V end lost 4 bases, the J end lost 6 bases, and 21 bases lay between the germline ends. The CDR3 is 17 residues long. Per the germline V gene, CDR1 is MNHEY and CDR2 is SMNVEV (reference sequence). In DNA form, the CDR3 reads TGTGCCAGCAGTTCCCTAGGACTAGTGGGGGGGCCCGGGGAGCTGTTTTTT. It translates to CASSSLGLVGGPGELFF.

V usage is TRBV2 and J usage is TRBJ2-3; the D gene is possibly TRBD1 (7 bases). This CDR3 is built from 14 residues. The V and J ends lost 8 bases and 6 bases respectively, with 18 bases between them. The germline gives CDR1 SNHLY, CDR2 FYNNEI. CDR3 sequence: CASLEQGRSDTQYF. CDR3 sequence (DNA): TGTGCCAGCCTAGAACAGGGGAGGTCCGATACGCAGTATTTT.

This clone has more than one count but fewer than ten. The chain uses TRBV5-6 and TRBJ2-1; D not resolved. The CDR3 is made up of 15 amino acids. The V end was cut by 1 base, the J end by 9 bases, with 17 bases between. In germline, CDR1 is SGHDT, CDR2 YYEEEE. In DNA form, the CDR3 reads TGTGCCAGCAGCTTGATCCAGGCAGTTTATACTGAGCAGTTCTTC. Protein: CASSLIQAVYTEQFF.

In DNA, the CDR3 is TGTGCCAGCTCACCACTGCGGGTGGATCCAACTAATGAAAAACTGTTTTTT. This gives the protein CASSPLRVDPTNEKLFF. The chain couples TRBV18 to TRBJ1-4; the D is unclear. CDR1 is KGHSH and CDR2 is LQKENI in the germline V gene. V was clipped by 1 base and J by 0 bases, with 12 bases between them. CDR3 length equals 17 residues. Full variable domain (remainder filled in from reference TRBV18 and TRBJ1-4): NAGVMQNPRHLVRRRGQEARLRCSPMKGHSHVYWYRQLPEEGLKFMVYLQKENIIDESGMPKERFSAEFPKEGPSILRIQQVVRGDSAAYFCASSPLRVDPTNEKLFFGSGTQLSVL.

This clone has just one count. The rearrangement joins TRBV24-1 to TRBJ1-2, with TRBD1 identical over 7 bases. Germline V gene data show CDR1 as KGHDR and CDR2 as SFDVKD. Trimming removed 4 bases from V and 6 bases from J; junction bases left unmatched: 4. The CDR3 length is 13 residues. CDR3 amino acids: CATSDSTGDGYTF. CDR3 in DNA: TGTGCCACCAGTGACTCAACAGGGGATGGCTACACCTTC.

The V call is TRBV18, the J call TRBJ1-2; 10 bases map to TRBD1. Germline V gene lookup returns CDR1 KGHSH and CDR2 LQKENI. This CDR3 contains 14 residues. V gave up 6 bases and J gave up 8 bases; unmatched junction bases: 9. For the CDR3, the DNA is TGTGCCAGCTCCGCCGGACAGGGGGTAGGAGGCTACACCTTC. Encoded protein: CASSAGQGVGGYTF.

This clone appeared a single time. The rearrangement joins TRBV18 to TRBJ1-1, with D uncertain. The V gene lost 3 bases and the J gene lost 0 bases, with 14 bases spanning the gap. This CDR3 has 16 residues. CDR1 and CDR2 from the germline V gene are KGHSH and LQKENI. As DNA, the CDR3 is TGTGCCAGCTCACCCTTGGAATGGGCCCTGAACACTGAAGCTTTCTTT. Amino acids: CASSPLEWALNTEAFF. Filled out from reference TRBV18 and TRBJ1-1, the complete variable domain reads NAGVMQNPRHLVRRRGQEARLRCSPMKGHSHVYWYRQLPEEGLKFMVYLQKENIIDESGMPKERFSAEFPKEGPSILRIQQVVRGDSAAYFCASSPLEWALNTEAFFGQGTRLTVV.

V gene TRBV13 combines with J gene TRBJ1-2; D might be TRBD1 (6 bases). Trimming shortened V by 3 bases and J by 4 bases, and 12 bases separated the two germline ends. CDR1 PRHDT and CDR2 FYEKMQ come from the germline V gene (reference sequence). There are 14 residues in the CDR3. CDR3: CASSFRGAFYGYTF. CDR3 nucleotides: TGTGCCAGCAGCTTTCGGGGGGCCTTCTATGGCTACACCTTC.

J is TRBJ1-5 and V is TRBV10-2; D uncertain. V lost 0 bases to trimming and J lost 4 bases, with 7 bases between them. The CDR3 consists of 14 residues. Germline V gene data show CDR1 as WSHSY and CDR2 as SAAADI. The chain's CDR3 is CASSESAANQPQHF. In DNA, the CDR3 is TGCGCCAGCAGTGAGTCGGCGGCGAATCAGCCCCAGCATTTT.

This clone was detected a few times. The V and J genes are TRBV2 and TRBJ1-5, with a possible D match to TRBD1 (6 bases). There are 14 residues in the CDR3. Germline-derived CDR1 and CDR2 are SNHLY and FYNNEI. Trimming cost V 7 bases and J 0 bases, with 10 bases left between them. CDR3 nucleotide sequence: TGTGCCAGCAACCGGGACACTAGCAATCAGCCCCAGCATTTT. Translation gives CASNRDTSNQPQHF.

This chain connects TRBV18 to TRBJ1-5, with TRBD1 as a possible D gene (6 bases). CDR1 is KGHSH, CDR2 LQKENI, per germline. The CDR3 is 16 residues long. V was clipped by 5 bases and J by 0 bases, with 14 bases between them. The CDR3 DNA reads as TGTGCCAGCTCAGAAGGACAGCCCTATAGCAATCAGCCCCAGCATTTT. Residues: CASSEGQPYSNQPQHF.

The rearrangement links TRBV19 to TRBJ2-7; D perhaps matches TRBD2 (6 bases). Trimming pared 2 bases from V and 0 bases from J, leaving 11 bases between. The germline CDR1 and CDR2 sequences are LNHDA and SQIVND (reference sequence). The CDR3 is 15 amino acids. The CDR3 is CASSILPGGSYEQYF. CDR3 sequence (DNA): TGTGCCAGTAGTATACTACCCGGGGGCTCCTACGAGCAGTACTTC.